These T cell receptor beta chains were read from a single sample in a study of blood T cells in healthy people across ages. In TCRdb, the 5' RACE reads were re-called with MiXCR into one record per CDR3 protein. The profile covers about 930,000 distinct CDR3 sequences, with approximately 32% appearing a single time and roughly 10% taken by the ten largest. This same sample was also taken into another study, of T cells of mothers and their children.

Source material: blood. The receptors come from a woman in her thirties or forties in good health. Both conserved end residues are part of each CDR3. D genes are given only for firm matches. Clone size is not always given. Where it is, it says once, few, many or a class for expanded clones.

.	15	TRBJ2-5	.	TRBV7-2	CAGSLGGGADNEQYF	TGTGCCGGCAGCTTAGGAGGGGGCGCGGACAATGAGCAGTACTTC
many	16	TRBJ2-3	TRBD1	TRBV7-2	CASSSRTGATTDTQYF	TGTGCCAGCAGCTCTCGGACAGGGGCGACCACAGATACGCAGTATTTT
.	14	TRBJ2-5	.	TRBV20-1	CSARRSTNQETQYF	TGCAGTGCTAGACGTAGCACTAACCAAGAGACCCAGTACTTC
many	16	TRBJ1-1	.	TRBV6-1	CASSEISGRGNTEAFF	TGTGCCAGCAGTGAAATTTCAGGTCGGGGGAACACTGAAGCTTTCTTT
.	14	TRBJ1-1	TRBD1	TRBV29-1	CSGKGQRENTEAFF	TGCAGCGGTAAGGGACAGAGAGAGAACACTGAAGCTTTCTTT
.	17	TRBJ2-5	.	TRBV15	CATSRDADFYLQETQYF	TGTGCCACCAGCAGAGATGCAGACTTCTACCTTCAAGAGACCCAGTACTTC
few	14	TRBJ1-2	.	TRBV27	CASSLFPGRYGYTF	TGTGCCAGCAGTTTATTCCCAGGGCGCTATGGCTACACCTTC
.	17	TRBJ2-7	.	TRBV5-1	CASGRKGPGQMSDEQYF	TGCGCCAGCGGCCGGAAGGGGCCGGGCCAGATGTCCGACGAGCAGTACTTC
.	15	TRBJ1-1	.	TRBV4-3	CASSQDNWEGAEAFF	TGCGCCAGCAGCCAAGATAATTGGGAGGGGGCTGAAGCTTTCTTT
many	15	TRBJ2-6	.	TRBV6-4	CASSPASSGANVLTF	TGTGCCAGCTCCCCAGCATCCTCTGGGGCCAACGTCCTGACTTTC
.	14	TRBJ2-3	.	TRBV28	CASSSPLATDTQYF	TGTGCCAGCAGTTCCCCCTTAGCCACAGATACGCAGTATTTT
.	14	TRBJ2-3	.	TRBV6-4	CASSEQGGTDTQYF	TGTGCCAGCAGTGAACAGGGAGGTACAGATACGCAGTATTTT
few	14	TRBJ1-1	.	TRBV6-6	CASSYTQVNTEAFF	TGTGCCAGCAGTTACACACAAGTGAACACTGAAGCTTTCTTT
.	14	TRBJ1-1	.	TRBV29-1	CSVEYNYMNTEAFF	TGCAGCGTGGAGTACAATTACATGAACACTGAAGCTTTCTTT
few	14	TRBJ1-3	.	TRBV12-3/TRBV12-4	CASSDGTWGNTVYF	TGTGCCAGCAGTGACGGGACCTGGGGAAACACCGTATATTTT
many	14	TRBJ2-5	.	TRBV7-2	CASLPAGRGETQYF	TGTGCCAGCCTCCCCGCGGGACGCGGGGAGACCCAGTACTTC
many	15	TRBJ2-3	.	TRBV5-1	CASSLVAEHTDTQYF	TGCGCCAGCAGCTTGGTAGCGGAGCACACAGATACGCAGTATTTT
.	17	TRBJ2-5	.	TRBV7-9	CASSSQRLGRKAETQYF	TGTGCCAGCAGCTCCCAAAGATTGGGCCGGAAGGCGGAGACCCAGTACTTC
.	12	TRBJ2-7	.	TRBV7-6	CACSLSGYEQYF	TGTGCCTGCAGCTTATCCGGCTACGAGCAGTACTTC
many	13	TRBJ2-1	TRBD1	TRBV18	CASSPDREAEQFF	TGTGCCAGCTCCCCTGACAGGGAAGCGGAGCAGTTCTTC
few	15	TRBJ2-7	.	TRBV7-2	CASSLGWDGSYEQYF	TGTGCCAGCAGCTTAGGTTGGGACGGCTCCTACGAGCAGTACTTC
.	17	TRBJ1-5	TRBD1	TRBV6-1	CASRRPDRADSNQPQHF	TGTGCCAGCAGGCGACCTGACAGGGCCGATAGCAATCAGCCCCAGCATTTT
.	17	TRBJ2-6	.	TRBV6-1	CASTEAGTPSGANVLTF	TGTGCCAGCACTGAAGCTGGGACACCCTCTGGGGCCAACGTCCTGACTTTC
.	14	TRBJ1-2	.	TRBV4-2	CTSSQDSGGYGYTF	TGTACCAGCAGCCAAGATTCCGGGGGCTATGGCTACACCTTC
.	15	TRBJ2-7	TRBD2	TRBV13	CASSQETSGSYEQYF	TGTGCCAGCAGCCAAGAGACTAGCGGGAGCTACGAGCAGTACTTC
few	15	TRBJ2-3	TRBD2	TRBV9	CASSPRGGAADTQYF	TGTGCCAGCAGCCCACGGGGGGGGGCCGCAGATACGCAGTATTTT
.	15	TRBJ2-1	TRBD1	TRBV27	CASSLLGQGYNEQFF	TGTGCCAGCAGTTTATTGGGACAGGGGTACAATGAGCAGTTCTTC
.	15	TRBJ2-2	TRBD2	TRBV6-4	CASSDSSGGTGELFF	TGTGCCAGCAGTGACTCTAGCGGGGGCACCGGGGAGCTGTTTTTT
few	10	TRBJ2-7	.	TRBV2	CASSSSQQYF	TGTGCCAGCAGTTCCAGTCAGCAGTACTTC
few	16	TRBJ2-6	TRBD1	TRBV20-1	CSVPREQGVGANVLTF	TGCAGTGTTCCGAGGGAACAGGGGGTAGGGGCCAACGTCCTGACTTTC
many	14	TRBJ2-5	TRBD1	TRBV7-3	CASSPGGQKETQYF	TGTGCCAGCAGCCCTGGGGGACAGAAAGAGACCCAGTACTTC
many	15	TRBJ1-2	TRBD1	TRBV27	CASRQQGRKGYGYTF	TGTGCCAGCAGACAACAGGGGAGGAAGGGCTATGGCTACACCTTC
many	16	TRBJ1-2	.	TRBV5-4	CASSLDRSALNYGYTF	TGTGCCAGCAGCTTGGATCGATCGGCATTAAACTATGGCTACACCTTC
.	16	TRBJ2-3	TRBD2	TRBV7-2	CASSKTSATSTDTQYF	TGTGCCAGCAGCAAGACTAGCGCGACGAGCACAGATACGCAGTATTTT
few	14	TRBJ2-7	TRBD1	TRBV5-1	CASSVGTGVDEQYF	TGCGCCAGCAGCGTAGGGACAGGGGTTGACGAGCAGTACTTC
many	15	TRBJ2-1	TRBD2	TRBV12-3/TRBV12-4	CASSELAGAYNEQFF	TGTGCCAGCAGTGAACTAGCGGGGGCCTACAATGAGCAGTTCTTC
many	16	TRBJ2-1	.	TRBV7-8	CASSLARLWRNNEQFF	TGTGCCAGCAGCTTAGCTCGGCTGTGGCGCAACAATGAGCAGTTCTTC